The 8 T cell receptor beta chains presented below share a single source sample, sequenced in a study of tumor-infiltrating lymphocytes in primary liver carcinoma. Extraction also yielded germline DNA, while blood RNA was obtained from unsorted whole blood. Starting from approximately 470 ng of total RNA, TCR beta cDNA was produced with a primer in the constant region. Construction of TCR beta libraries relied on three successive nested multiplex PCR rounds employing slightly modified ARM-PCR. For approximately 9 cycles apiece, the opening two PCR rounds ran with TRBV1-TRBV30 forward primers and a C-beta reverse primer. TCRdb re-called the multiplex PCR reads through MiXCR, storing one row per CDR3 protein. The sample lists 200,000 or so distinct CDR3 sequences, approximately 65% occurring once. The sample comprised peripheral blood. All receptors derive from a woman aged 55-70 years with primary liver carcinoma and hepatitis B virus infection.

Turning to this clonotype: A read error is possible here, since a much larger clone lies one base away. This rearrangement joins TRBV7-9 to TRBJ1-1; 7 nucleotides match TRBD1. The V segment lost 5 bases and the J segment 1 base; nucleotides outside the gene matches: 7. Germline CDR1 reads SEHNR; CDR2 reads FQNEAQ (reference sequence). CDR3 length: 15 residues. CDR3 region: CASSPEGTANTEAFF. CDR3 nucleotide sequence: TGTGCCAGCAGCCCAGAGGGGACAGCGAACACTGAAGCTTTCTTT. The variable domain in full, with the rest retrieved from reference TRBV7-9 and TRBJ1-1, is DTGVSQNPRHKITKRGQNVTFRCDPISEHNRLYWYRQTLGQGPEFLTYFQNEAQLEKSRLLSDRFSAERPKGSFSTLEIQRTEQGDSAMYLCASSPEGTANTEAFFGQGTRLTVV.

Notes on this clonotype: This could be a read error, since a much larger clone is one nucleotide away. The rearrangement uses TRBV6-2 or TRBV6-3 and TRBJ2-1; TRBD1 might be the D (5 bases). The CDR3 runs 17 residues. From germline, CDR1 is MNHEY and CDR2 SVGEGT. CDR3 bases: TGTGTCAGCAGTCCGGGTGTGGGGCTCACCTCCTACAATGAGCAGTTCTTC. It is translated as CVSSPGVGLTSYNEQFF.

Of note for this clonotype: Possible read error: a much larger clone is one base away. The J gene is TRBJ2-2, the V gene TRBV10-2, with D possibly being TRBD1 (7 bases). The CDR3 is 13 amino acids. The germline gives CDR1 WSHSY, CDR2 SAAADI. CDR3 sequence reads: CARRGSGFGELFF. In nucleotides, the CDR3 is TGCGCCCGCAGGGGGAGCGGGTTCGGGGAGCTGTTTTTT.

In its sample, this clonotype was seen many times. The rearrangement uses TRBV6-1 and TRBJ2-4; D might be TRBD1 (5 bases). V was cut by 9 bases and J by 6 bases, with 12 bases left in between. The CDR3 is 12 amino acids. Germline V gives CDR1 MNHNS, CDR2 SASEGT. DNA for the CDR3: TGTGCCAGTAGGGGTTACTTAAACATTCAGTACTTC. Translated, it gives CASRGYLNIQYF.

About this clonotype: At one of its ends the junction is not consistent with the germline gene, which may arise from a read error. The chain combines TRBV29-1 with TRBJ1-1, with 7 bases aligning to TRBD1. CDR1 SQVTM and CDR2 ANQGSEA come from the germline V gene. The CDR3 is 17 residues long. The CDR3 sequence: CSVDRERPTVMSTGAFF. The CDR3 bases are TGCAGTGTTGACAGGGAGAGGCCAACGGTCATGAGCACTGGAGCTTTCTTT.

The genes are TRBV5-6 and TRBJ1-4; D is perhaps TRBD1 (6 bases). The CDR3 spans 19 residues. Germline loops: CDR1 SGHDT, CDR2 YYEEEE. V lost 4 bases, J lost 3 bases, and 25 bases lay in between. The CDR3: CASSRGGGTSLASNEKLFF. As DNA, the CDR3 is TGTGCCAGCAGCCGCGGGGGGGGCACCTCACTCGCATCTAATGAAAAACTGTTTTTT.

Concerning this clonotype: This may stem from a read error, because a much larger clone lies one nucleotide away. The chain is built from TRBV5-4 and TRBJ2-3; D might be TRBD1 or TRBD2, each matching 5 bases. The CDR3 has 16 amino acids. Germline V gives CDR1 SGHNT, CDR2 YYREEE (reference sequence). V lost 7 bases to trimming and J lost 3 bases, with 21 bases between them. The CDR3 is CASSTGALGTTDTQYF. Written as DNA, the CDR3 is TGTGCCAGCTCCACCGGGGCGCTGGGTACTACAGATACGCAGTATTTT. The variable domain in full, with the rest retrieved from reference TRBV5-4 and TRBJ2-3, is ETGVTQSPTHLIKTRGQQVTLRCSSQSGHNTVSWYQQALGQGPQFIFQYYREEENGRGNFPPRFSGLQFPNYSSELNVNALELDDSALYLCASSTGALGTTDTQYFGPGTRLTVL.

On this clonotype: With a much larger clone just one base away, this may be a read error. The V and J genes are TRBV5-5 and TRBJ2-7; the match to TRBD1 covers 12 bases. This CDR3 region has 16 residues. Looked up from germline, CDR1 is SGHKS and CDR2 is YYEKEE (reference sequence). The CDR3 is CASSFSSGTGGYDQYF. The CDR3 DNA is TGTGCCAGCAGCTTTAGTTCCGGGACAGGGGGCTACGATCAGTACTTC.